This TCR beta chain was identified during a study of shared clonotypes between healthy human individuals (dated by TCRdb to about 2020). Regarding the research as a whole: Two women and a few men aged 18 to 49 years were included in the cohort. For each donor, CD4 naive and CD4 memory were each run on three plates, CD8 naive on two plates, and CD8 memory on one plate. To estimate repertoire size and how much clonotype sharing occurs between individuals, the study deeply sequenced the blood TCR repertoires of several healthy adults. Different laboratories and diverse techniques were used to prepare libraries and sequence TCR repertoires, to increase sequencing depth and limit assay-specific biases. Between about 0.9 and 10 billion PBMCs per donor were obtained by leukapheresis.

The full study reports these points: Sampling was restricted to blood, and TCR repertoires in tissues likely differ from the TCR repertoires found in blood. Pairwise subsampling indicated that sequencing depth was expected to affect the degree of clonotype sharing among donors. Incomplete sequencing was indicated by rarefaction of sorted-subset datasets, despite the large sequencing depth. Estimated clonotype richness was generally larger for naive than for memory subsets. Across four donors, around 5% of naive CD4, approximately 3.5% of naive CD8, about 2.3% of memory CD4, and roughly 0.4% of memory CD8 clonotypes were shared. Because the study included a small number of donors, the genetic and exposure-history diversity represented was limited. Higher generation probabilities were observed for clonotypes shared by all four sorted-subset donors than for non-shared clonotypes.

The donors were healthy, HIV-negative adults who had no recently reported acute infections or vaccinations. Only Caucasian adults living in Nashville, Tennessee, USA were represented among the donors. CD4+ T cells were enriched through magnetic negative selection, after which naive cells were positively selected on CD45RA and the remaining negative fraction served as the memory subset. Blood was obtained by leukapheresis, after which PBMCs were separated by Ficoll-Histopaque density gradient centrifugation and cryopreserved in liquid nitrogen vapor phase. Analytical flow cytometry was used to check the purity and quantity of each magnetically sorted T cell population. From each sorted fraction, genomic DNA was isolated and quantified by UV absorbance on a Nanodrop 2000c. Worth noting for this clone: What antigen it recognizes has not been identified. Base qualities are not at hand, and no much larger clone is one base apart.

TCR CDR3 regions were amplified from genomic DNA by multiplex PCR using the deep immunoSEQ assay. Extracted genomic DNA from each cell subset was spread evenly across all wells of several immunoSEQ 96-well plates, with each plate serving as a replicate. For sorted subsets, 200 to 250 ng genomic DNA, equal to 30,000 to 35,000 T cell genomes, was loaded into each replicate PCR. Purified libraries were quantified with a Qubit 3.0 fluorometer, sized on a Bioanalyzer 2100, and re-quantified with the KAPA Library Quantification kit. Every immunoSEQ 96-well plate was sequenced on a dedicated single-read 150-cycle Illumina NextSeq 550 flow cell. The study's processing was this. Because only junctional sequences without quality scores were contained in the immunoSEQ output, filtering matching that applied to full-length reads could not be performed. To assign V/J genes and CDR3, sequences were annotated using PyIR, a Python wrapper for IgBLAST v1.9, with IMGT germline references. Reads were removed for weak V/J assignments (E-value above 1e-6), missing CDR3, stop codons, out-of-frame junctions, or ambiguous translated residues. V3J clonotypes were defined as sequences sharing the same inferred V gene, J gene, and CDR3 amino acid sequence. The percentage overlap between two repertoires was calculated by dividing the number of shared unique clonotypes by the size of the smaller repertoire. Richness of each repertoire was evaluated using RTK rarefaction, the Chao1 estimator, and Recon v2.1 estimates of unobserved clonotypes. Generation probabilities for all TCRbeta clonotypes obtained by the gDNA method from several donors were computed using OLGA. Drawn from immuneACCESS, this table holds only the in-frame rearrangements with V and J called that TCRdb kept. Clones are partly lost; checked studies trace under half to an unresolved V gene and leave the rest unexplained. V and J calls plus clone size are reproduced from that table; the DNA served to infer D and trimming. The sample records 550,000 to 700,000 clones, about 80% of which are singletons. The ten largest account for around 2% of the sample.

The CDR3, cysteine through phenylalanine, is 15 amino acids long. The DNA shown is the 45-base CDR3, in frame from base 1. The germline V gene specifies KGHSH as CDR1 and LQKENI as CDR2. V is pared back by 3 bases and J by 1 base, with 9 bases lying between the germline termini. The rearrangement joined TRBV18 to TRBJ1-4; too little of a D gene remains to name it. The clonotype comes from a woman aged 30 to 39 in good health. Sequencing used memory CD4+ T cells sorted from blood. Reading the label with the study, this specimen's cell subset or site is: CD45RA-negative fraction. The CDR3 has the sequence CASSPQSETNEKLFF. At the DNA level, the sequence is TGTGCCAGCTCACCCCAGTCAGAAACTAATGAAAAACTGTTTTTT.